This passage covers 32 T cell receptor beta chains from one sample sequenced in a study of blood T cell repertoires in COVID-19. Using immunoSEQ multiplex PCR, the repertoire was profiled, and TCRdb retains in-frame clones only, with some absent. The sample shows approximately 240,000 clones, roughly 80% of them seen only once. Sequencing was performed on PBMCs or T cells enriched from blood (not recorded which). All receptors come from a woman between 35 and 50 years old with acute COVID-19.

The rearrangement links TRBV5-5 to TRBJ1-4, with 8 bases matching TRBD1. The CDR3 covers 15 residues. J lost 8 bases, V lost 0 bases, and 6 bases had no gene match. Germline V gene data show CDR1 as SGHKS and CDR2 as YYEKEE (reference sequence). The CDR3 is CASSLVTGGREKLFF. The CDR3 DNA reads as TGTGCCAGCAGCTTGGTAACAGGGGGAAGAGAAAAACTGTTTTTT.

As DNA, the CDR3 is TGTGCCAGCAGCGACTTACTAGCGGGAGTGGCCAATGAGCAGTTCTTC. Translated, it gives CASSDLLAGVANEQFF. The chain joins TRBV5-4 to TRBJ2-1, with TRBD2 matching over 11 bases. This CDR3 is 16 amino acids long. Looked up from germline, CDR1 is SGHNT and CDR2 is YYREEE (reference sequence). Trimming took 4 bases from V and 6 from J; bases not matched to a gene: 9.

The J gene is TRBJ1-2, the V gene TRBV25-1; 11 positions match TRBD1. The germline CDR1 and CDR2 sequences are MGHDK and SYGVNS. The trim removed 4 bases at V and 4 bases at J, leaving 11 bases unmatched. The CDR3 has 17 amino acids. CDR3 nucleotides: TGTGCCAGCAGTGGGACAGGGGGCGCGTCTAGACCCTATGGCTACACCTTC. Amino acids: CASSGTGGASRPYGYTF.

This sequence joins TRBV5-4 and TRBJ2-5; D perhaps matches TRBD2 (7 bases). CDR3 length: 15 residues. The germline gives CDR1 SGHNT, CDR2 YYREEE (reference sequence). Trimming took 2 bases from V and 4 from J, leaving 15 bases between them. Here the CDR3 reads CASSLGGGGGETQYF. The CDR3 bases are TGTGCCAGCAGCTTAGGGGGGGGAGGAGGAGAGACCCAGTACTTC.

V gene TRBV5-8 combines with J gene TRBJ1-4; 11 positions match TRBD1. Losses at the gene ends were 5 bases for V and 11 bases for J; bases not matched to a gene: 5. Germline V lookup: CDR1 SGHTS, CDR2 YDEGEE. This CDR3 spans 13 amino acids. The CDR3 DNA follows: TGTGCCAGCAGTCCGGGACAGGGGGTGAAACTGTTTTTT. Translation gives CASSPGQGVKLFF.

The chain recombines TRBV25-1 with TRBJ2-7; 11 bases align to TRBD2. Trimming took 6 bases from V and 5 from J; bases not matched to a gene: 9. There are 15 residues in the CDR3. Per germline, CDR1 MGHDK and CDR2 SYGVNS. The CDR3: CASSPPTSGSDEQYF. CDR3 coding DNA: TGTGCCAGCAGCCCCCCCACTAGCGGGAGTGACGAGCAGTACTTC.

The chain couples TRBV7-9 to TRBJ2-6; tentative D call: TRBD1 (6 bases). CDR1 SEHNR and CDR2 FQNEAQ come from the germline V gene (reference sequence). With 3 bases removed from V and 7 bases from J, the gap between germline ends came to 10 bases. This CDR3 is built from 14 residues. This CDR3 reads CASSLDGTANVLTF. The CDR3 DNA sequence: TGTGCCAGCAGCTTGGATGGGACAGCCAACGTCCTGACTTTC.

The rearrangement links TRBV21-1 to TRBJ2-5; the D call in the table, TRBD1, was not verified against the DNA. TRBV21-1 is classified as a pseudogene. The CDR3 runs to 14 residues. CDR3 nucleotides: TGTGCCAGCAGTTCTAAGGGGCACCAAGAGACCCAGTACTTC. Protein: CASSSKGHQETQYF.

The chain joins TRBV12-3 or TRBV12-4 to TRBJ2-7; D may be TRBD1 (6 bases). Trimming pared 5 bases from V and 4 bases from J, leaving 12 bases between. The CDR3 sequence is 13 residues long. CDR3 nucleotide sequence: TGTGCCAGCAGTCCTCACAGGGTTTACGAGCAGTACTTC. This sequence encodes CASSPHRVYEQYF.

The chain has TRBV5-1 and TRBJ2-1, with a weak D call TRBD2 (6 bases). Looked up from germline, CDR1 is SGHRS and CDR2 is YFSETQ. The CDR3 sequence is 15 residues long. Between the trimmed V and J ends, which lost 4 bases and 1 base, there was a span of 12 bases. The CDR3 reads CASSRLEVSYNEQFF. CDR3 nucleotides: TGCGCCAGCAGCCGACTAGAAGTTTCCTACAATGAGCAGTTCTTC. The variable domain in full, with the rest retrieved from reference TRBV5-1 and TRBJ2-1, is KAGVTQTPRYLIKTRGQQVTLSCSPISGHRSVSWYQQTPGQGLQFLFEYFSETQRNKGNFPGRFSGRQFSNSRSEMNVSTLELGDSALYLCASSRLEVSYNEQFFGPGTRLTVL.

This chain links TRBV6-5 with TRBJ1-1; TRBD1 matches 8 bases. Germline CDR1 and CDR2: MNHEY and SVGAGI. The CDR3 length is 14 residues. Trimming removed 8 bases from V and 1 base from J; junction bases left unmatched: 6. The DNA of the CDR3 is TGTGCCAGCGCCCTGACAGGGGCGAACACTGAAGCTTTCTTT. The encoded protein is CASALTGANTEAFF.

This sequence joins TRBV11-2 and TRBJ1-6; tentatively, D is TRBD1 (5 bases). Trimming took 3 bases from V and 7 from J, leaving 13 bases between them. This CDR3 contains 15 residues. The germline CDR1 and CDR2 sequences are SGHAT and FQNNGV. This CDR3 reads CASSFETGGNSPLHF. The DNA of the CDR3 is TGTGCCAGCAGCTTTGAAACGGGGGGGAATTCACCCCTCCACTTT. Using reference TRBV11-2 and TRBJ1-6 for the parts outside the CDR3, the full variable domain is EAGVAQSPRYKIIEKRQSVAFWCNPISGHATLYWYQQILGQGPKLLIQFQNNGVVDDSQLPKDRFSAERLKGVDSTLKIQPAKLEDSAVYLCASSFETGGNSPLHFGNGTRLTVT.

CDR3 bases: TGTGCCAGCAGCGCCGTAGCGGGAGGGGGCGATGAGCAGTTCTTC. As protein: CASSAVAGGGDEQFF. The chain couples TRBV9 to TRBJ2-1, with TRBD2 identical over 11 bases. The CDR3 extends over 15 amino acids. The J segment lost 8 bases and the V segment lost 3 bases, leaving 7 bases of the junction unmatched. The germline gives CDR1 SGDLS, CDR2 YYNGEE. Drawing the rest from reference TRBV9 and TRBJ2-1, the complete variable domain is DSGVTQTPKHLITATGQRVTLRCSPRSGDLSVYWYQQSLDQGLQFLIQYYNGEERAKGNILERFSAQQFPDLHSELNLSSLELGDSALYFCASSAVAGGGDEQFFGPGTRLTVL.

CDR3 region: CASTLTMAGGQNIQYF. In nucleotides, the CDR3 is TGTGCCAGCACCCTCACCATGGCGGGGGGGCAGAACATTCAGTACTTC. The chain uses TRBV7-2 and TRBJ2-4; 9 bases match TRBD2. Germline V CDR1 and CDR2: SGHTA, FQGNSA. V was clipped by 7 bases and J by 7 bases; unmatched bases: 14. This CDR3 is 16 amino acids long. Full variable domain (outside the CDR3, taken from reference TRBV7-2 and TRBJ2-4): GAGVSQSPSNKVTEKGKDVELRCDPISGHTALYWYRQSLGQGLEFLIYFQGNSAPDKSGLPSDRFSAERTGGSVSTLTIQRTQQEDSAVYLCASTLTMAGGQNIQYFGAGTRLSVL.

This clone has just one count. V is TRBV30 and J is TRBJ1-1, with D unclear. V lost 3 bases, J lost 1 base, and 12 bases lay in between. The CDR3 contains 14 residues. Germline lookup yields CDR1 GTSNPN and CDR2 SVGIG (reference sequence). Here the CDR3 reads CAWRRGPRNTEAFF. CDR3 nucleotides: TGTGCCTGGAGGAGAGGCCCACGGAACACTGAAGCTTTCTTT.

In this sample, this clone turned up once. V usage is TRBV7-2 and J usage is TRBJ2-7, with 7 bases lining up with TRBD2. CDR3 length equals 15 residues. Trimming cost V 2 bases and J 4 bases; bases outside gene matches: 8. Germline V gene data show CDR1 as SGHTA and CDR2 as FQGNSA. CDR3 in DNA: TGTGCCAGCAGCTTAACCGGGACTACAACTTACGAGCAGTACTTC. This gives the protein CASSLTGTTTYEQYF.

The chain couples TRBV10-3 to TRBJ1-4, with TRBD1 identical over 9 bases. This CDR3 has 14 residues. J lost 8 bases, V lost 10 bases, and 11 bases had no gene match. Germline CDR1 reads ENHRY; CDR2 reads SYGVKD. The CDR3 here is CATGQGSGKEKLFF. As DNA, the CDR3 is TGTGCCACGGGACAGGGCAGCGGGAAGGAAAAACTGTTTTTT.

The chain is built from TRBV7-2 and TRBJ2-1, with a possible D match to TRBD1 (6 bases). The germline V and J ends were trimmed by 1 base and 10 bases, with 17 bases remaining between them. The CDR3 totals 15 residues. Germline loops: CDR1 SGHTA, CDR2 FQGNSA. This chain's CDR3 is CASSLDLARQGEQFF. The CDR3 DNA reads TGTGCCAGCAGCTTAGATTTAGCCCGGCAGGGGGAGCAGTTCTTC.

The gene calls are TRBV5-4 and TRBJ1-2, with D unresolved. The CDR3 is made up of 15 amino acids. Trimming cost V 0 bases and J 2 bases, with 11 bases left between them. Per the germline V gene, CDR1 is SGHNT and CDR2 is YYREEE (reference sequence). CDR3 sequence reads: CASSLVAGSNYGYTF. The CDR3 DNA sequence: TGTGCCAGCAGCTTGGTGGCGGGTTCGAACTATGGCTACACCTTC.

CDR3: CASSLIGTPYPYNEQFF. CDR3 bases: TGTGCCAGCAGCTTAATAGGGACACCTTACCCTTACAATGAGCAGTTCTTC. V is TRBV7-2 and J is TRBJ2-1; D possibly corresponds to TRBD1 (6 bases). Trimming stripped 2 bases from V and 4 bases from J, with 18 bases between. CDR1 and CDR2 (germline): SGHTA, FQGNSA. This CDR3 contains 17 residues. Full variable domain (rest looked up from reference TRBV7-2 and TRBJ2-1): GAGVSQSPSNKVTEKGKDVELRCDPISGHTALYWYRQSLGQGLEFLIYFQGNSAPDKSGLPSDRFSAERTGGSVSTLTIQRTQQEDSAVYLCASSLIGTPYPYNEQFFGPGTRLTVL.

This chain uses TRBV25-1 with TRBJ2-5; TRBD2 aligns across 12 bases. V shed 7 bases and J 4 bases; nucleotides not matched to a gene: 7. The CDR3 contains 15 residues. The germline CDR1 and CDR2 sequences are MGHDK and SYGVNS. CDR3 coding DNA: TGTGCCAGCACTCGACTAGCGGGGGCGGGAGAGACCCAGTACTTC. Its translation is CASTRLAGAGETQYF. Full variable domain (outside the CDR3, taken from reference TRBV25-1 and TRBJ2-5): EADIYQTPRYLVIGTGKKITLECSQTMGHDKMYWYQQDPGMELHLIHYSYGVNSTEKGDLSSESTVSRIRTEHFPLTLESARPSHTSQYLCASTRLAGAGETQYFGPGTRLLVL.

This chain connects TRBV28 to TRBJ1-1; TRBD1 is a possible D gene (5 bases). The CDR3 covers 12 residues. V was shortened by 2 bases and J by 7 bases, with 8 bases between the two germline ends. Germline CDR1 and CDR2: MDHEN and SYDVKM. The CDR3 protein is CASSLKGLEAFF. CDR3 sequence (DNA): TGTGCCAGCAGTTTAAAGGGACTTGAAGCTTTCTTT.

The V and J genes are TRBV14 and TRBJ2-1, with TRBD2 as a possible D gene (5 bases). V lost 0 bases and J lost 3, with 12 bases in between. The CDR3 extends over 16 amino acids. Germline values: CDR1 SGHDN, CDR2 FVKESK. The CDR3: CASSQDSRVYYNEQFF. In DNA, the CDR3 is TGTGCCAGCAGCCAAGATTCGAGGGTCTACTACAATGAGCAGTTCTTC.

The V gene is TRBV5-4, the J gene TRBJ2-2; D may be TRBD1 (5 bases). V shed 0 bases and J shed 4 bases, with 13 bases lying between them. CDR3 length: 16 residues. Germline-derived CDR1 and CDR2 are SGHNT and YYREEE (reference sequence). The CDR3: CASSLGAGLATGELFF. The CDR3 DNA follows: TGTGCCAGCAGCTTGGGTGCAGGGTTAGCCACCGGGGAGCTGTTTTTT.

The CDR3 DNA reads TGTGCCTGGAGTGTGGACACCTACGAGCAGTACTTC. Translated: CAWSVDTYEQYF. V and J are TRBV30 and TRBJ2-7, with a possible D match to TRBD1 (5 bases). The germline V and J ends were trimmed by 0 bases and 2 bases, with 5 bases remaining between them. This CDR3 has 12 amino acids. CDR1 and CDR2 (germline): GTSNPN, SVGIG (reference sequence).

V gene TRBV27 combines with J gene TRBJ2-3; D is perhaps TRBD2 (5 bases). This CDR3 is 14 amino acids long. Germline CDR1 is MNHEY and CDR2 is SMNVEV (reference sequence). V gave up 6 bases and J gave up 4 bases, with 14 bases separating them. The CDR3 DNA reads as TGTGCCAGCAGCCCAGTCGGGATGTCAGATACGCAGTATTTT. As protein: CASSPVGMSDTQYF.

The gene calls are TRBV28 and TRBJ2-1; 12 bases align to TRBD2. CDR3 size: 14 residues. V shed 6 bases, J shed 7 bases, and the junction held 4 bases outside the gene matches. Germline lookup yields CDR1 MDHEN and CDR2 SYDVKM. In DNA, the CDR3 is TGTGCCAGCAGGACTAGCGGGGGACGGAATGAGCAGTTCTTC. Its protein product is CASRTSGGRNEQFF.

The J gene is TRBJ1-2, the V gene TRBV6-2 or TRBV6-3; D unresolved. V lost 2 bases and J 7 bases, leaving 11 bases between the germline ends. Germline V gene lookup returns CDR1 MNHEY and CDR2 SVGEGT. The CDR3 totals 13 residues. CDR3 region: CASSYEGTGGYTF. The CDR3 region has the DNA TGTGCCAGCAGTTACGAGGGTACGGGTGGCTACACCTTC.

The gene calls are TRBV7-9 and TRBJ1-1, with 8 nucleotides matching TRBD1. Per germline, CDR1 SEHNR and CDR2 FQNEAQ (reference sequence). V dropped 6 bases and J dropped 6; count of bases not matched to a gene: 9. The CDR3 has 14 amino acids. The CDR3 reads CASRATGGGSEAFF. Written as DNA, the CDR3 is TGTGCCAGCAGAGCCACAGGGGGTGGGTCTGAAGCTTTCTTT.

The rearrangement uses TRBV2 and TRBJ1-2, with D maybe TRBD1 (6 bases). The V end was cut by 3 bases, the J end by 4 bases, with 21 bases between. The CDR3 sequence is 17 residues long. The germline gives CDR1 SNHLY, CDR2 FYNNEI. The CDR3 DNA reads TGTGCCAGCAGTGACCCCGGGACACCATCGGCCCTCTATGGCTACACCTTC. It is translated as CASSDPGTPSALYGYTF.

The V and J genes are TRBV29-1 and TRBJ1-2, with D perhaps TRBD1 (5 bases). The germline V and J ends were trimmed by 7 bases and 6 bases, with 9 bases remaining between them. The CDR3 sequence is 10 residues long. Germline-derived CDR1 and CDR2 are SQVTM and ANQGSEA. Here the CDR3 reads CSGWGDGYTF. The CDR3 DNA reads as TGCAGCGGGTGGGGCGATGGCTACACCTTC.

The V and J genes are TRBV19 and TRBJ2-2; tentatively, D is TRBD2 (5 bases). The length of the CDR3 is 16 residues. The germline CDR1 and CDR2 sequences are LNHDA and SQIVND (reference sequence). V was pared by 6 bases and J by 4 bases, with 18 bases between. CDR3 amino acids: CASSPFEGSSTGELFF. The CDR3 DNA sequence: TGTGCCAGTAGCCCATTTGAGGGTAGTTCCACCGGGGAGCTGTTTTTT.